A selection of T cell receptor beta chains follows, all from one sample in a study of control samples from healthy donors and cancer patients. The assay was immunoSEQ multiplex PCR, and TCRdb's table has in-frame clones only and misses some. Of 130,000 or so clones listed, 80% to 95% were seen once; the top ten hold 2% to 3%. Material for sequencing was blood. Source of these receptors: a man aged 40-49 years in good health. The CDR3 runs from the conserved cysteine through the conserved F or W. Each record gives: CDR3 protein, CDR3 DNA, D gene, J gene, clone size, CDR3 length, V gene. The D gene is left open where the match is weak. Clone size, where shown, is once, few, many, or a class for clones that have expanded.

CDR3 protein: CASSQTDSLLATNEKLFF
CDR3 DNA: TGTGCCAGCAGCCAGACGGACAGCTTACTAGCAACTAATGAAAAACTGTTTTTT
D gene: -
J gene: TRBJ1-4
clone size: -
CDR3 length: 18
V gene: TRBV14

CDR3 protein: CASSKSESLSQPQHF
CDR3 DNA: TGTGCCAGCAGCAAATCGGAGTCCCTGAGTCAGCCCCAGCATTTT
D gene: -
J gene: TRBJ1-5
clone size: few
CDR3 length: 15
V gene: TRBV21-1

CDR3 protein: CASRQSSYNSPLHF
CDR3 DNA: TGTGCCAGCAGGCAGAGCTCCTATAATTCACCCCTCCACTTT
D gene: -
J gene: TRBJ1-6
clone size: -
CDR3 length: 14
V gene: TRBV6-5

CDR3 protein: CASSAGEAGGQNIQYF
CDR3 DNA: TGTGCCAGCAGCGCCGGGGAGGCAGGGGGGCAAAACATTCAGTACTTC
D gene: -
J gene: TRBJ2-4
clone size: -
CDR3 length: 16
V gene: TRBV9

CDR3 protein: CSVEGGGGWNGYTF
CDR3 DNA: TGCAGCGTTGAGGGCGGTGGTGGGTGGAATGGCTACACCTTC
D gene: -
J gene: TRBJ1-2
clone size: -
CDR3 length: 14
V gene: TRBV29-1

CDR3 protein: CASSQTGLEAFF
CDR3 DNA: TGTGCCAGCAGCCAGACAGGGCTTGAAGCTTTCTTT
D gene: TRBD1
J gene: TRBJ1-1
clone size: -
CDR3 length: 12
V gene: TRBV3-1/TRBV3-2

CDR3 protein: CSVWSGQTGYTF
CDR3 DNA: TGCAGCGTTTGGAGCGGGCAGACTGGCTACACCTTC
D gene: -
J gene: TRBJ1-2
clone size: -
CDR3 length: 12
V gene: TRBV29-1

CDR3 protein: CASSLATQGRSSYEQYF
CDR3 DNA: TGTGCCAGCAGCTTAGCGACTCAGGGTCGCAGCTCCTACGAGCAGTACTTC
D gene: -
J gene: TRBJ2-7
clone size: -
CDR3 length: 17
V gene: TRBV7-9

CDR3 protein: CAISPQGAEEKLFF
CDR3 DNA: TGTGCCATCAGTCCGCAGGGGGCGGAGGAAAAACTGTTTTTT
D gene: TRBD1
J gene: TRBJ1-4
clone size: -
CDR3 length: 14
V gene: TRBV10-3

CDR3 protein: CATSREQPEGVYGYTF
CDR3 DNA: TGTGCCACCAGCAGAGAACAGCCAGAGGGCGTCTATGGCTACACCTTC
D gene: -
J gene: TRBJ1-2
clone size: -
CDR3 length: 16
V gene: TRBV15

CDR3 protein: CASSEIGGEETQYF
CDR3 DNA: TGCGCCAGCAGTGAGATTGGGGGGGAGGAGACCCAGTACTTC
D gene: TRBD2
J gene: TRBJ2-5
clone size: -
CDR3 length: 14
V gene: TRBV10-2

CDR3 protein: CASSQGLAGSSTGELFF
CDR3 DNA: TGCGCCAGCAGCCAAGGACTAGCGGGGTCGTCGACCGGGGAGCTGTTTTTT
D gene: TRBD2
J gene: TRBJ2-2
clone size: -
CDR3 length: 17
V gene: TRBV4-1

CDR3 protein: CASSRDRLGTEAFF
CDR3 DNA: TGTGCCAGCAGCCGCGACAGGTTGGGCACTGAAGCTTTCTTT
D gene: -
J gene: TRBJ1-1
clone size: -
CDR3 length: 14
V gene: TRBV6-5

CDR3 protein: CASSGGRELEAFF
CDR3 DNA: TGTGCCAGCAGCGGTGGGAGGGAGCTTGAAGCTTTCTTT
D gene: -
J gene: TRBJ1-1
clone size: once
CDR3 length: 13
V gene: TRBV5-6